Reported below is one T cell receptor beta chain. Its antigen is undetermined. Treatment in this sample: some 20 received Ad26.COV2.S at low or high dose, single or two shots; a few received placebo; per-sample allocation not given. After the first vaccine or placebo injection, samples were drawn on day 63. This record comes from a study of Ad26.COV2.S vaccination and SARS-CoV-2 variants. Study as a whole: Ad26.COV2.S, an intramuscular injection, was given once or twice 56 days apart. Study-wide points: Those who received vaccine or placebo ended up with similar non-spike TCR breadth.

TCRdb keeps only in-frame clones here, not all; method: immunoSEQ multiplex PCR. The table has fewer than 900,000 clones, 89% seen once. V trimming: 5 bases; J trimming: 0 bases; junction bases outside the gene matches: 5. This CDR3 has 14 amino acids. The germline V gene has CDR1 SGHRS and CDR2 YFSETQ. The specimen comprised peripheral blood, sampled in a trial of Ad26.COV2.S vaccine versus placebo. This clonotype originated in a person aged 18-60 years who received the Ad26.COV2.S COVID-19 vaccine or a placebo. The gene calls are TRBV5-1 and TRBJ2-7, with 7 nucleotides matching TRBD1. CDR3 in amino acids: CASSETGLSYEQYF. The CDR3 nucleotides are TGCGCCAGCAGTGAGACAGGGCTCTCCTACGAGCAGTACTTC.